This record concerns one T cell receptor beta chain sequence. Its specific antigen is unknown. Base qualities are not at hand, and no much larger clone is one base apart. Peripheral blood CD8+ and CD4+ T cells from healthy donors, Susac syndrome patients and multiple sclerosis patients were profiled using high-throughput TCR beta sequencing. Recently defined diagnostic criteria for definite or probable disease were met by the Susac syndrome patients. CD8+ TEMRA cells were enriched by FACS, while bulk CD8+ and CD4+ T cells were purified by magnetic negative isolation. Blood was drawn into EDTA tubes, processed within 24 hours, and PBMCs were isolated by density gradient centrifugation. PBMCs intended for TCR sequencing were cryopreserved in liquid nitrogen and thawed later in a water bath at 37 degrees C. The sorted or isolated CD4+, CD8+ and CD8+ TEMRA cells had a purity of 90% or higher. RNA was extracted using the RNeasy kit, and roughly 0.5 to 1 microgram was reverse transcribed with random hexamers. The immunoSEQ multiplex PCR assay, which covers 54 Vbeta and 13 Jbeta segments, was used to amplify TCR beta CDR3 regions. PCR amplification bias was corrected by using a synthetic template baseline for primer optimization and computational correction. For the original study's pipeline: Reads were annotated to V, D and J genes per IMGT and analyzed with immunoSEQ Analyzer, keeping only productive sequences. Clonality was calculated as one minus the Shannon entropy normalized by log2 of the number of productive unique sequences. For each patient and control, public and private clones were evaluated within the 100 most prevalent clones. A clone was defined as Susac-specific if it was absent from the healthy and MS cohorts, from some 1,100 published viral clones and from other ImmuneACCESS disease sequences. In-frame beta chains were kept once TCRdb had trimmed the public reads at Q25 with fastp and called clones with MiXCR. Identical CDR3 protein sequences are pooled into one entry, listed with their most common genes and DNA. The V and J calls and clone size come from TCRdb's table, not from the authors' own analysis. This sample has approximately 49,000 distinct CDR3 sequences in its table, and 95% of those were observed once. 0.75% of the sample belongs to the ten largest clones.

These data come from a study of CD8 T cells in Susac syndrome (dated by TCRdb to about 2019). About the investigation overall: Of the Susac syndrome patients who were sequenced, six had clinically active disease and roughly eight were in clinical remission. Repertoire sequencing was used to test whether CD8+ T cell activation and differentiation in Susac syndrome was antigen driven. CD8+ T cell repertoire clonality was compared between 11 to 12 healthy donors, roughly 14 Susac syndrome patients and 15 or so multiple sclerosis patients. At blood withdrawal, Susac syndrome patients were therapy-naive, treated with corticosteroids (with IVIg additionally given to some), or treated with IVIg alone. What the research found in general, with its limitations: The study acknowledged that relatively few individuals were included in the TCR sequencing and HLA analysis. Clonal expansion was seen in Susac syndrome CD8+ repertoires, peaking in CD8+ TEMRA cells and being greater in clinically active patients than in remitting ones. In the total CD8+ and CD8+ TEMRA repertoires, about 16 and five Susac-specific public clones, respectively, were identified.

The V end loses 2 bases and the J end loses 8 bases, and a stretch of 10 bases separates them. There are 13 amino acids in the CDR3, from cysteine to phenylalanine inclusive. Only the CDR3 portion is preserved as DNA: 39 bases, with reading frame beginning at the first base. The chain couples TRBV12-3 or TRBV12-4 to TRBJ2-1; the D gene could be TRBD1 or TRBD2, each one agreeing over 5 bases. This TCR was sampled from a human donor with Susac syndrome. Source material: CD8+ T cells from PBMCs. In nucleotides, the sequence is TGTGCCAGCAGTTTATTTTGGGACGATGAGCAGTTCTTC. This codes for CASSLFWDDEQFF.